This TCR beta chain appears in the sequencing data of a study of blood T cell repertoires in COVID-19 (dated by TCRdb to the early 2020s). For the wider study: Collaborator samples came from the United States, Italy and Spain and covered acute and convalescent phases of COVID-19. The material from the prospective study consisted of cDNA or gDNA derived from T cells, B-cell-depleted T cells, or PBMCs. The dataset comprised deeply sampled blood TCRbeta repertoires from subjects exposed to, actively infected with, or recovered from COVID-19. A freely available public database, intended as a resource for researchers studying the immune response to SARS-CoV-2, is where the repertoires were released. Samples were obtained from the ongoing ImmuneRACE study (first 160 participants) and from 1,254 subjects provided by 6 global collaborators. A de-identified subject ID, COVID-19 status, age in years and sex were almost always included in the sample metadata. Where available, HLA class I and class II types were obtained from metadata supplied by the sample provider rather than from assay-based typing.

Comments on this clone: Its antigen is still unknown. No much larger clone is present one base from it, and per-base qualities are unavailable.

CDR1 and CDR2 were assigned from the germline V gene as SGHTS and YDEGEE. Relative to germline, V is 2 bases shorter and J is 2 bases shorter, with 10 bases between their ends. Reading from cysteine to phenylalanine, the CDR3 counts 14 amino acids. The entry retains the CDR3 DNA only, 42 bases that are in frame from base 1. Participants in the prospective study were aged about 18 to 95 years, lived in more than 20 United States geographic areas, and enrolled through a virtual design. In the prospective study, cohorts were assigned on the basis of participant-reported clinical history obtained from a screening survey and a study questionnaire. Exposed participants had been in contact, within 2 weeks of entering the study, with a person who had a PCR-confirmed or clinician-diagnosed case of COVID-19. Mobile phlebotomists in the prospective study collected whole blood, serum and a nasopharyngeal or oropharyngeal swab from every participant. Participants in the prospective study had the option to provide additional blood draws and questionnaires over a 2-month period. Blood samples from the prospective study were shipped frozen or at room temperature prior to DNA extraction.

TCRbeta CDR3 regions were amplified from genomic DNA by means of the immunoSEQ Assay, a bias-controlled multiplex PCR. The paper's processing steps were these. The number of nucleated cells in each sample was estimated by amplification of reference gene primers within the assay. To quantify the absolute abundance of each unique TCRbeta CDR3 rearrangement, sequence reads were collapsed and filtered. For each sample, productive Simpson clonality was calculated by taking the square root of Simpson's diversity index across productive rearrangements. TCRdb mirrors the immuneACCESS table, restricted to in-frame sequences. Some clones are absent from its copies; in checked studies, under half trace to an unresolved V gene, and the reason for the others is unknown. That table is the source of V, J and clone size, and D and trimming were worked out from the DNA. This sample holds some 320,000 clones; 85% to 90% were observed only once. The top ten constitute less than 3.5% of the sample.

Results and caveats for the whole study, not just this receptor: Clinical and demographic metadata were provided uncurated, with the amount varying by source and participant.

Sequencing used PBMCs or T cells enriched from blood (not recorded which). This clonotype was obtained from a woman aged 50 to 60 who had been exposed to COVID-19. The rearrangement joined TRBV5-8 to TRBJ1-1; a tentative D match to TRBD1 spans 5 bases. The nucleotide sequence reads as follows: TGTGCCAGCAGCTTCCAGGGAGGTAACACTGAAGCTTTCTTT. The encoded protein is CASSFQGGNTEAFF.